These 13 T cell receptor beta chains were sequenced from one sample in a study of OX40 agonist ivuxolimab in advanced cancers. Libraries were prepared by immunoSEQ multiplex PCR; TCRdb keeps only in-frame clonotypes and omits some of them. The data show 60,000 to 75,000 clones, around 88% seen once. Source: CD4+ or CD8+ T cells sorted from blood, taken in a trial of the OX40 agonist ivuxolimab. Every receptor here comes from an adult with an advanced solid tumor such as melanoma, head and neck, liver or kidney cancer.

J is TRBJ1-4 and V is TRBV18; 7 nucleotides line up with TRBD1. The length of the CDR3 is 13 residues. J lost 6 bases, V lost 4 bases, and 2 bases had no gene match. Germline V CDR1 and CDR2: KGHSH, LQKENI. The CDR3 DNA follows: TGTGCCAGCTCACAGGGGGCTTATGAAAAACTGTTTTTT. Translating it yields CASSQGAYEKLFF.

Written as DNA, the CDR3 is TGTGCCAGCCGATATGAGAGATCCACAGATACGCAGTATTTT. Amino acid sequence: CASRYERSTDTQYF. The chain joins TRBV6-1 to TRBJ2-3; no definite D call. The V and J ends lost 8 bases and 2 bases respectively, with 14 bases between them. CDR1 is MNHNS and CDR2 is SASEGT in the germline V gene. This CDR3 is 14 amino acids long.

The chain joins TRBV7-1 to TRBJ2-1; D not certain. TRBV7-1 belongs to the ORF category, with a function that is uncertain. V was pared by 4 bases and J by 6 bases, with 16 bases between. This CDR3 has 15 residues. CDR3 bases: TGTGCCAGCAGCTTGGCCTCTTGGGCCACCAATGAGCAGTTCTTC. Amino acids: CASSLASWATNEQFF.

V is TRBV2 and J is TRBJ2-7, with a weak D call TRBD1 (6 bases). V lost 8 bases and J 4 bases, leaving 12 bases between the germline ends. CDR1 and CDR2 from the germline V gene are SNHLY and FYNNEI. This CDR3 has 12 residues. The chain's CDR3 is CASGTGLYEQYF. CDR3 nucleotides: TGTGCCAGCGGAACAGGGTTGTACGAGCAGTACTTC.

This chain uses TRBV2 with TRBJ1-6, with TRBD1 matching over 8 bases. After removal of 1 base from V and 10 bases from J, the junction contained 9 bases not matched to a gene. Germline values: CDR1 SNHLY, CDR2 FYNNEI. The CDR3 is made up of 16 amino acids. This chain's CDR3 is CASSEVKNRGKSPLHF. The CDR3 DNA is TGTGCCAGCAGTGAAGTCAAGAACAGGGGGAAATCACCCCTCCACTTT.

The gene calls are TRBV19 and TRBJ1-4; 8 positions agree with TRBD1. CDR1 and CDR2 (germline): LNHDA, SQIVND (reference sequence). CDR3 length equals 16 residues. Germline trimming cut 4 bases from V and 8 bases from J; bases unmatched to any gene: 12. The DNA for the CDR3 is TGTGCCAGTAGTACCGGCTGGACAGGGTTAGGCGAAAAACTGTTTTTT. This encodes CASSTGWTGLGEKLFF.

The chain recombines TRBV6-1 with TRBJ2-7; no reliable D call. In germline, CDR1 is MNHNS, CDR2 SASEGT. The V and J ends lost 3 bases and 6 bases respectively, with 9 bases between them. The CDR3 runs to 12 residues. CDR3 sequence (DNA): TGTGCCAGCAGTGACGCAGAAATCGAGCAGTACTTC. Protein sequence: CASSDAEIEQYF.

This chain joins TRBV2 and TRBJ2-5; D is possibly TRBD2 (6 bases). V dropped 1 base and J dropped 1 base, with 25 bases sitting between them. This CDR3 spans 20 amino acids. Germline loops: CDR1 SNHLY, CDR2 FYNNEI. The CDR3 sequence is CASSEGLMFGGQLAQETQYF. The CDR3 coding sequence is TGTGCCAGCAGTGAAGGTCTTATGTTTGGGGGTCAACTAGCCCAAGAGACCCAGTACTTC.

This sequence joins TRBV5-4 and TRBJ1-1, with 9 bases matching TRBD1. Trimming at V came to 1 base and at J to 6 bases, leaving 4 bases not matched to a gene. CDR3 length: 14 amino acids. CDR1 and CDR2 from the germline V gene are SGHNT and YYREEE (reference sequence). As DNA, the CDR3 is TGTGCCAGCAGCTTGCCCGACAGGGGGGCTGAAGCTTTCTTT. Translation gives CASSLPDRGAEAFF.

The chain recombines TRBV7-8 with TRBJ2-2; D is possibly TRBD2 (5 bases). V was clipped by 5 bases and J by 6 bases, with 13 bases between them. Germline-derived CDR1 and CDR2 are SGHVS and FQNEAQ. The CDR3 length is 14 residues. CDR3 protein: CASSQRLAPGELFF. Here the CDR3 DNA reads TGTGCCAGCAGCCAACGCTTAGCGCCCGGGGAGCTGTTTTTT.

The chain is built from TRBV5-1 and TRBJ2-7; tentatively, D is TRBD1 (5 bases). Trimming removed 0 bases at V and 7 bases at J, with 14 bases between. Per germline, CDR1 SGHRS and CDR2 YFSETQ. There are 14 residues in the CDR3. The CDR3 DNA is TGCGCCAGCAGCTTGGAGGGGTTCGTGGGGGAGCAGTACTTC. This sequence encodes CASSLEGFVGEQYF.

This clone was observed once. The CDR3 loop reads CASTRGGMNTEAFF. The CDR3, as DNA: TGCGCCAGCACGCGGGGGGGCATGAACACTGAAGCTTTCTTT. The J gene is TRBJ1-1, the V gene TRBV4-3, with D tentatively TRBD1 (6 bases). This CDR3 has 14 residues. Germline values: CDR1 LGHNA, CDR2 YSLEER. V lost 7 bases, J lost 0 bases, and 12 bases lay in between.

The V call is TRBV2, the J call TRBJ1-1, with D perhaps matching TRBD1 (5 bases). Germline assignment: CDR1 SNHLY and CDR2 FYNNEI. With 3 bases removed from V and 4 bases from J, the gap between germline ends came to 9 bases. This CDR3 is built from 13 residues. DNA of the CDR3: TGTGCCAGCAGTGAGAGGGGAATCACTGAAGCTTTCTTT. It specifies CASSERGITEAFF.